This T cell receptor beta chain was observed in a study of OX40 agonist ivuxolimab in advanced cancers. Study context: The patients' treatment was ivuxolimab, an agonistic anti-OX40 (CD134) antibody. Hepatocellular carcinoma, melanoma, renal cell or head and neck cancer occurred in dose-escalation patients.

Measured with immunoSEQ multiplex PCR; TCRdb has only the in-frame clones, and not every one. The sample includes about 50,000 clones, 70% to 90% of them seen just once. Study-wide findings and caveats: Compared with CD4+, CD8+ T cells on average had more expanded clones.

Samples of blood were obtained at baseline, on cycle 4 day 1, and on cycle 7 day 1. Details on this clone: Its antigen is not identified.

The input for sequencing was CD4+ or CD8+ T cells sorted from blood, taken in a trial of the OX40 agonist ivuxolimab. The receptor was isolated from an adult with an advanced solid tumor such as melanoma, head and neck, liver or kidney cancer.

CDR3 sequence reads: CSVRASTDTQYF. CDR3 nucleotide sequence: TGCAGCGTTCGCGCGAGCACAGATACGCAGTATTTT. This chain links TRBV29-1 with TRBJ2-3; D is unresolved. V was shortened by 5 bases and J by 0 bases, with 6 bases between the two germline ends. Germline V gene lookup returns CDR1 SQVTM and CDR2 ANQGSEA. CDR3 length equals 12 residues.